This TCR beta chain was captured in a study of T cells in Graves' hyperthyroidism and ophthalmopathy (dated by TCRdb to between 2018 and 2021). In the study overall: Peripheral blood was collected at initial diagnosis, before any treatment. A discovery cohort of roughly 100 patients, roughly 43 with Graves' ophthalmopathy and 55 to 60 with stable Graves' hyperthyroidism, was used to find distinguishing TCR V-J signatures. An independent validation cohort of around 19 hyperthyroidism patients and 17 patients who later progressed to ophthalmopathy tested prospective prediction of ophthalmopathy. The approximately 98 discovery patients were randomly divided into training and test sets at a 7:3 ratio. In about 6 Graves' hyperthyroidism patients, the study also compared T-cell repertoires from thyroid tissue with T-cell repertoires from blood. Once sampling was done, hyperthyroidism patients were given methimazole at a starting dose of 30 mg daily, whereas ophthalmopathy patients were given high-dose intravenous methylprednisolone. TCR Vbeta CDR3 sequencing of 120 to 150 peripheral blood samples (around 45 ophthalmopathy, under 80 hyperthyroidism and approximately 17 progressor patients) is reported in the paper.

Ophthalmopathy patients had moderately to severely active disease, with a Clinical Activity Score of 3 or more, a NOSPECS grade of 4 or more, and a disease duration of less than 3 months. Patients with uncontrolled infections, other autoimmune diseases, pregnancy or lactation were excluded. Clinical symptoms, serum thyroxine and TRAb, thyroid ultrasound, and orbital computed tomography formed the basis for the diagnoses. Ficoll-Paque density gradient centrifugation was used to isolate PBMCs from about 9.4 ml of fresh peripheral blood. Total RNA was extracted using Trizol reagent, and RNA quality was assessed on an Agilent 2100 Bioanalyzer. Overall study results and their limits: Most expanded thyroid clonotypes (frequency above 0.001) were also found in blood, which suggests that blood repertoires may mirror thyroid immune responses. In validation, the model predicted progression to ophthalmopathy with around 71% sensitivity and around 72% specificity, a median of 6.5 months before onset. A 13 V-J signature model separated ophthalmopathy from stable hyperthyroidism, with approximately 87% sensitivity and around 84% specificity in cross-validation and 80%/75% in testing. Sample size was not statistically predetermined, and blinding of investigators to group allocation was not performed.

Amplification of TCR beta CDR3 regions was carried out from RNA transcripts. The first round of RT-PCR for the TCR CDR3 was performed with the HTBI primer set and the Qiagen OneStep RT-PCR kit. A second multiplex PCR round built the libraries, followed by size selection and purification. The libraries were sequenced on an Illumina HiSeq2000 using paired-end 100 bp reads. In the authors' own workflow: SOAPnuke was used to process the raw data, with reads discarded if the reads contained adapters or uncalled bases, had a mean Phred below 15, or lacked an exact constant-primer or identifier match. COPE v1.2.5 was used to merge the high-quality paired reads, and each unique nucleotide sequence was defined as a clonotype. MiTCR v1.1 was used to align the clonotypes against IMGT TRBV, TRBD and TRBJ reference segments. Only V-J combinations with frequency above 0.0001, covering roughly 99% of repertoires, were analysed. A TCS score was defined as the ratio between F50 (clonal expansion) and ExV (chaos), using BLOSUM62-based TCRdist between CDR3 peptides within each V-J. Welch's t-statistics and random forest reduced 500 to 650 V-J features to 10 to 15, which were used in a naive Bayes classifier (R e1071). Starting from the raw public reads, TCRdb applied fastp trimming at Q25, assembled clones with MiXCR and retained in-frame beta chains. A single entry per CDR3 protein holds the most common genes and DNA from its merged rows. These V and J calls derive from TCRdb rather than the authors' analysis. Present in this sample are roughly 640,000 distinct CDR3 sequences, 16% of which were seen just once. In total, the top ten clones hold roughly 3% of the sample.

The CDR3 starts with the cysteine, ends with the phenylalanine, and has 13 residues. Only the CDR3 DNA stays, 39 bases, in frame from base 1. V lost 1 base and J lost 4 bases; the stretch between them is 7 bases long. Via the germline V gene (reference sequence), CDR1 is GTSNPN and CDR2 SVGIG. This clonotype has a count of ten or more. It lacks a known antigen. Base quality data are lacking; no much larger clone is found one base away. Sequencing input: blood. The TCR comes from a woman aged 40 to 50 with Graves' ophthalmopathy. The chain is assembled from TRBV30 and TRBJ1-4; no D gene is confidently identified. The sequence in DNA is TGTGCCTGGAGTGGTCTACTTAATGAAAAACTGTTTTTT. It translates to CAWSGLLNEKLFF. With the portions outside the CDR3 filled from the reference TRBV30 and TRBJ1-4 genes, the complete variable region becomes SQTIHQWPATLVQPVGSPLSLECTVEGTSNPNLYWYRQAAGRGLQLLFYSVGIGQISSEVPQNLSASRPQDRQFILSSKKLLLSDSGFYLCAWSGLLNEKLFFGSGTQLSVL.